This T cell receptor (beta chain) derives from a study of T cells in Graves' hyperthyroidism and ophthalmopathy. Uncontrolled infection, other autoimmune disease, pregnancy or lactation led to exclusion. This clonotype was seen ten or more times. Researchers took RNA transcripts and amplified the TCR beta CDR3 regions from them. The study used the HTBI primer set for a first-round RT-PCR of the TCR CDR3. From the multiplex PCR reads, TCRdb called clonotypes with MiXCR, one entry per CDR3 protein. The table has more than 550,000 distinct CDR3 sequences, roughly 20% seen once; the top ten hold approximately 15%. Trimming cost V 7 bases and J 6 bases, with 15 bases left between them. Germline-derived CDR1 and CDR2 are MNHNS and SASEGT. CDR3 size: 13 residues.

This sequence was found in a woman aged 45-65 years with Graves' hyperthyroidism that later progressed to Graves' ophthalmopathy. The chain links TRBV6-1 to TRBJ1-1; D remains unclear. Sequencing used blood. The CDR3 DNA sequence: TGTGCCAGCACCCGGGGAGGCGACTCTGAAGCTTTCTTT. Its protein is CASTRGGDSEAFF.